Listed below are T cell receptor beta chains from one sample, sequenced in a study of T cells after yellow fever vaccination. One entry per CDR3 protein, called by TCRdb with MiXCR from the 5' RACE reads. The data contain some 350,000 distinct CDR3 sequences, 4.1% of them singletons. Source: PBMCs, taken 5 days after the yellow fever booster vaccination. The source is a man younger than 35 who received the YFV17D yellow fever vaccine. CDR3s include the opening cysteine and the closing phenylalanine or tryptophan. The D gene is left open where the match is weak. Clone size is stated in some rows and not others, as once, few, many or a class when expanded.

>TRBV7-3|-|few|TRBJ2-2
CATRDSAGELFF
TGTGCCACCCGAGACAGTGCCGGGGAGCTGTTTTTT
>TRBV7-2|TRBD1|few|TRBJ1-2
CASSVRGRYYGYTF
TGTGCCAGCAGCGTCAGGGGGCGGTACTATGGCTACACCTTC
>TRBV6-2/TRBV6-3|-|-|TRBJ2-1
CASSRRGTDYNEQFF
TGTGCCAGCAGCCGACGGGGGACAGACTACAATGAGCAGTTCTTC
>TRBV29-1|-|-|TRBJ1-5
CSVASGNQPQHF
TGCAGCGTTGCATCGGGAAATCAGCCCCAGCATTTT
>TRBV12-5|-|-|TRBJ1-5
CASGLVNPDRERQPQHF
TGTGCTAGTGGTTTGGTAAACCCAGATAGGGAGCGACAGCCCCAGCATTTT
>TRBV28|-|few|TRBJ1-5
CASSSGVSNQPQHF
TGTGCCAGCAGTTCGGGGGTGAGCAATCAGCCCCAGCATTTT
>TRBV7-9|-|-|TRBJ2-3
CASSLDGLPDTQYF
TGTGCCAGCAGCTTAGATGGACTCCCAGATACGCAGTATTTT
>TRBV7-8|-|few|TRBJ2-2
CASSSHRDNTGELFF
TGTGCCAGCAGCTCTCACCGGGACAATACCGGGGAGCTGTTTTTT
>TRBV6-2/TRBV6-3|-|many|TRBJ2-4
CASSYRSSLAKNIQYF
TGTGCCAGCAGTTACCGGTCCTCCTTAGCCAAAAACATTCAGTACTTC
>TRBV4-1|-|many|TRBJ1-1
CASSQVGRGLNTEAFF
TGCGCCAGCAGCCAAGTGGGCAGGGGTCTTAACACTGAAGCTTTCTTT
>TRBV9|-|many|TRBJ2-4
CASSDQGQNGIQYF
TGTGCCAGCAGCGACCAAGGACAAAACGGTATTCAGTACTTC
>TRBV12-3/TRBV12-4|-|-|TRBJ2-4
CASSLAQRNIQYF
TGTGCCAGCAGTTTAGCACAGAGAAACATTCAGTACTTC
>TRBV20-1|TRBD2|-|TRBJ2-5
CSAAVRLAGGKYQETQYF
TGCAGTGCAGCCGTTAGGCTAGCGGGGGGCAAGTACCAAGAGACCCAGTACTTC
>TRBV6-5|TRBD2|-|TRBJ2-1
CASSYGLAGVWFF
TGTGCCAGCAGTTACGGACTAGCGGGGGTTTGGTTCTTC
>TRBV5-4|-|few|TRBJ1-1
CASSFGGVEAFF
TGTGCCAGCAGCTTTGGAGGGGTGGAAGCTTTCTTT
>TRBV5-1|-|many|TRBJ2-3
CASSYQELDTQYF
TGCGCCAGCAGCTATCAAGAGTTAGATACGCAGTATTTT
>TRBV12-3/TRBV12-4|TRBD2|many|TRBJ2-3
CASSLASGRTDTQYF
TGTGCCAGCAGTTTAGCTAGCGGGCGCACAGATACGCAGTATTTT
>TRBV4-3|-|-|TRBJ2-1
CASSQGRGGGNEQFF
TGCGCCAGCAGCCAAGGCAGGGGTGGTGGCAATGAGCAGTTCTTC
>TRBV5-1|TRBD2|many|TRBJ2-3
CASTSGGVADTQYF
TGCGCCAGCACCAGCGGGGGGGTAGCAGATACGCAGTATTTT
>TRBV7-9|TRBD2|many|TRBJ2-1
CASSFTSGGANEQFF
TGTGCCAGCAGCTTTACTAGCGGGGGGGCCAATGAGCAGTTCTTC
>TRBV5-1|-|few|TRBJ1-1
CASSQTANTEAFF
TGCGCCAGCAGCCAAACAGCGAACACTGAAGCTTTCTTT
>TRBV5-1|-|-|TRBJ1-1
CASSLGSGGMNTEAFF
TGCGCCAGCAGCTTGGGTTCGGGGGGCATGAACACTGAAGCTTTCTTT
>TRBV6-5|TRBD1|-|TRBJ1-2
CASRRGRTGGNGYTF
TGTGCCAGCAGAAGGGGGAGGACAGGGGGGAATGGCTACACCTTC
>TRBV15|-|-|TRBJ1-5
CATSRDAGNQPQHF
TGTGCCACCAGCAGAGATGCAGGGAATCAGCCCCAGCATTTT
>TRBV21-1|-|-|TRBJ1-4
CASSKEHLGRNEKLFF
TGTGCCAGCAGCAAAGAACATCTCGGCAGAAATGAAAAACTGTTTTTT
>TRBV6-2/TRBV6-3|-|many|TRBJ2-1
CASRSIRGLINEQFF
TGTGCCAGCAGAAGTATAAGGGGTTTGATCAATGAGCAGTTCTTC
>TRBV11-2|TRBD1|-|TRBJ1-1
CASSPLTGQNTEAFF
TGTGCCAGCAGCCCTTTGACAGGGCAGAACACTGAAGCTTTCTTT
>TRBV18|TRBD1|-|TRBJ2-3
CASSPLTGPLTDTQYF
TGTGCCAGCTCACCGTTGACAGGGCCCCTCACAGATACGCAGTATTTT
>TRBV7-9|-|-|TRBJ1-2
CASSIAGRGYTF
TGTGCCAGCAGCATAGCAGGGCGGGGCTACACCTTC
>TRBV18|-|few|TRBJ2-6
CASSGDPGAGANVLTF
TGTGCCAGCTCAGGAGACCCAGGGGCTGGGGCCAACGTCCTGACTTTC
>TRBV27|TRBD2|few|TRBJ2-1
CASSYLAGGSEQFF
TGTGCCAGCAGTTACCTAGCGGGGGGGAGTGAGCAGTTCTTC
>TRBV7-9|-|-|TRBJ1-6
CASSLGYVEPLHF
TGTGCCAGCAGCTTAGGATACGTAGAGCCCCTCCACTTT
>TRBV20-1|-|many|TRBJ2-1
CSASQGVYNEQFF
TGCAGTGCTAGCCAGGGTGTCTACAATGAGCAGTTCTTC
>TRBV5-1|TRBD1|-|TRBJ2-2
CASSLEQGAGGELFF
TGCGCCAGCAGCTTGGAACAGGGGGCCGGCGGGGAGCTGTTTTTT
>TRBV9|-|many|TRBJ2-5
CASSVAGDEYQETQYF
TGTGCCAGCAGCGTAGCCGGGGATGAGTACCAAGAGACCCAGTACTTC
>TRBV6-4|-|-|TRBJ2-3
CASSELASTDTQYF
TGTGCCAGCAGTGAACTGGCTAGCACAGATACGCAGTATTTT
>TRBV6-6|-|few|TRBJ2-7
CASSRDSIFYEQYF
TGTGCCAGCAGCCGGGACTCCATTTTCTACGAGCAGTACTTC
>TRBV7-9|TRBD2|-|TRBJ2-5
CASRGIDLAGGQETQYF
TGTGCCAGCAGGGGGATAGACTTAGCGGGGGGCCAAGAGACCCAGTACTTC
>TRBV12-3/TRBV12-4|-|many|TRBJ2-4
CASSDGTRLAKNIQYF
TGTGCCAGCAGCGACGGAACGAGACTAGCCAAAAACATTCAGTACTTC
>TRBV4-1|TRBD1|few|TRBJ2-3
CASSQEKGGQGDTDTQYF
TGCGCCAGCAGCCAAGAAAAGGGCGGACAGGGGGACACAGATACGCAGTATTTT
>TRBV24-1|TRBD1|many|TRBJ2-3
CATSFGQGTDTQYF
TGTGCCACCAGTTTTGGACAGGGAACAGATACGCAGTATTTT
>TRBV18|TRBD2|many|TRBJ2-5
CASPTSGGQETQYF
TGTGCCAGCCCGACTAGCGGGGGCCAAGAGACCCAGTACTTC
>TRBV7-2|TRBD2|-|TRBJ2-7
CASSLAGGSSYEQYF
TGTGCCAGCAGCCTAGCGGGGGGGAGCTCCTACGAGCAGTACTTC
>TRBV5-1|-|-|TRBJ2-5
CASSLTGSETQYF
TGCGCCAGCAGCTTGACAGGGTCAGAGACCCAGTACTTC
>TRBV4-2|-|few|TRBJ2-5
CASSQEFFTSSLETQYF
TGTGCCAGCAGCCAAGAGTTTTTTACTAGTTCGTTGGAGACCCAGTACTTC
>TRBV7-9|-|-|TRBJ1-1
CASSFGRNTVAFF
TGTGCCAGCAGCTTTGGGAGGAATACTGTAGCTTTCTTT
>TRBV7-2|-|many|TRBJ2-1
CASSSRDTYNEQFF
TGTGCCAGCAGCTCCCGGGACACATACAATGAGCAGTTCTTC
>TRBV20-1|-|few|TRBJ1-2
CSARPQDDGYTF
TGCAGTGCTAGACCGCAGGATGATGGCTACACCTTC
>TRBV7-9|TRBD1|few|TRBJ2-1
CASSTGQGSYNEQFF
TGTGCCAGCAGCACGGGACAGGGGTCCTACAATGAGCAGTTCTTC
>TRBV13|TRBD2|-|TRBJ2-5
CASSSPGLAGGPQETQYF
TGTGCCAGCAGCTCTCCGGGACTAGCGGGGGGACCGCAAGAGACCCAGTACTTC